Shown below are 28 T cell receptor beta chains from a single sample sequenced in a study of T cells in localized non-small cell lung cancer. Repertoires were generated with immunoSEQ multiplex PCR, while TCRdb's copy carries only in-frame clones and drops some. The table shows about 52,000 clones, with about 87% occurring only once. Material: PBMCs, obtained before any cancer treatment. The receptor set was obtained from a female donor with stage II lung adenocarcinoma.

CDR3 coding DNA: TGTGCCAGCAGCTTAGTTGGCGGGAGCACAGATACGCAGTATTTT. As protein: CASSLVGGSTDTQYF. This chain uses TRBV7-9 with TRBJ2-3; D possibly corresponds to TRBD2 (5 bases). V was clipped by 1 base and J by 0 bases, with 8 bases between them. Germline lookup yields CDR1 SEHNR and CDR2 FQNEAQ (reference sequence). The CDR3 is made up of 15 amino acids.

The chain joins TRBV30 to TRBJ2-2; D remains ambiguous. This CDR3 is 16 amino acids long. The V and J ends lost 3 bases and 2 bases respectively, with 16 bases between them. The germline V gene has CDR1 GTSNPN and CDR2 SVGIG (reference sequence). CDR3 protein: CAWSQLGPLNTGELFF. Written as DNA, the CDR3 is TGTGCCTGGAGCCAGCTCGGACCCCTAAACACCGGGGAGCTGTTTTTT.

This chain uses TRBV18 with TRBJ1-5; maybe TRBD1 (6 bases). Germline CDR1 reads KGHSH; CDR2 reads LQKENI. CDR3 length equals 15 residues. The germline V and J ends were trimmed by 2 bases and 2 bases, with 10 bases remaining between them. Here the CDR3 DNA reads TGTGCCAGCTCACCAGACGGGGGCGGCAATCAGCCCCAGCATTTT. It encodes CASSPDGGGNQPQHF.

The CDR3 reads CASSEGPGRSYTF. CDR3 bases: TGTGCCAGCAGTGAAGGACCTGGGAGAAGCTACACCTTC. The chain combines TRBV6-1 with TRBJ1-2; D gene unclear. Germline CDR1 and CDR2: MNHNS and SASEGT. The CDR3 is 13 amino acids. The V end lost 1 base, the J end lost 9 bases, and 12 bases lay between the germline ends.

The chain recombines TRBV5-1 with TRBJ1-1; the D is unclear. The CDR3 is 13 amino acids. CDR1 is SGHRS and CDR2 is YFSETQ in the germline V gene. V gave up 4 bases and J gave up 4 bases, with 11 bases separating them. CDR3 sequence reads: CASSTETTTEAFF. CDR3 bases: TGCGCCAGCAGCACAGAGACGACCACTGAAGCTTTCTTT.

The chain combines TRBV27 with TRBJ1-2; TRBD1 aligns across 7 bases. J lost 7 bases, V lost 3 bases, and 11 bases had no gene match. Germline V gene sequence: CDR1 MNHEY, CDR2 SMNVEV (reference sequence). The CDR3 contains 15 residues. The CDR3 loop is CASSFSGGVSRGYTF. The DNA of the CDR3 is TGTGCCAGCAGTTTCTCAGGGGGAGTCTCTCGTGGCTACACCTTC.

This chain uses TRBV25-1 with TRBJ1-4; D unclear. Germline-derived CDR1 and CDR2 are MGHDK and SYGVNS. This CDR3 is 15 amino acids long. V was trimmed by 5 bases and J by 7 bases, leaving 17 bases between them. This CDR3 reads CASSFSGIRGEKLFF. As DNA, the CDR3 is TGTGCCAGCAGTTTCTCCGGGATCCGGGGTGAAAAACTGTTTTTT.

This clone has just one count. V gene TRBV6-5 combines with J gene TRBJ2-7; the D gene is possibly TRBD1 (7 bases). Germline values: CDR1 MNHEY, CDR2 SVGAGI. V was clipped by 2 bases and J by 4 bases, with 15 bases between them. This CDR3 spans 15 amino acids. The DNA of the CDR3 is TGTGCCAGCAGTTACGGGGCGGGACAGATATACGAGCAGTACTTC. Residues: CASSYGAGQIYEQYF.

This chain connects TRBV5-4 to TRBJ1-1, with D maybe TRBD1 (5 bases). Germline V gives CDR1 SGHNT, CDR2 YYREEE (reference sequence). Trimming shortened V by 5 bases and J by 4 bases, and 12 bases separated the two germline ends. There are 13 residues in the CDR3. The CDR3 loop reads CASRGAGGTEAFF. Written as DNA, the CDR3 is TGTGCCAGCAGGGGAGCGGGGGGCACTGAAGCTTTCTTT.

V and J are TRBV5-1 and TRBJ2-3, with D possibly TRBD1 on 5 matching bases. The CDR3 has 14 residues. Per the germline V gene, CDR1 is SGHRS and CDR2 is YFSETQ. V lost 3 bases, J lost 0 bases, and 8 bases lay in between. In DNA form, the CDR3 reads TGCGCCAGCAGCTGGACAACCAGCACAGATACGCAGTATTTT. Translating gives CASSWTTSTDTQYF.

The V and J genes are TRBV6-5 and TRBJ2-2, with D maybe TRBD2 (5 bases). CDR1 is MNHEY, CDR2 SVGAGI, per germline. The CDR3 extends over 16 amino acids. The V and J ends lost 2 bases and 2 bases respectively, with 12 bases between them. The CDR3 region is CASSYRGLSNTGELFF. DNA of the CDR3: TGTGCCAGCAGTTACCGAGGACTGTCAAACACCGGGGAGCTGTTTTTT.

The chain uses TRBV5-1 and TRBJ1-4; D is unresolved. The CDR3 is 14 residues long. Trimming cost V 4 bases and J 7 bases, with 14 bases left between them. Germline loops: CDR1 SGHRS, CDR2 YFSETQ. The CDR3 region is CASSRGHPGEKLFF. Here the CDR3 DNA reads TGCGCCAGCAGCCGGGGTCACCCCGGTGAAAAACTGTTTTTT.

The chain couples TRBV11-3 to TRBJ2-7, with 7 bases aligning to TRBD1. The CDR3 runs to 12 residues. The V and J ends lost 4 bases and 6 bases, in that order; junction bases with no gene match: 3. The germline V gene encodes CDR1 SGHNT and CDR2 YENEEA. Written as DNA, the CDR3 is TGTGCCAGCAGCTCACAGGGGACCGAGCAGTACTTC. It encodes CASSSQGTEQYF.

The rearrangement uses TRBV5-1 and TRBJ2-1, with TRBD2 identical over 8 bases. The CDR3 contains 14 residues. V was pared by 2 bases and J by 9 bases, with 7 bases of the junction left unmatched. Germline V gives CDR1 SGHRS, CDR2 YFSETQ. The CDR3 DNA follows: TGCGCCAGCAGCTTAGGTACTAGCGGCCGTGAGCAGTTCTTC. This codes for CASSLGTSGREQFF.

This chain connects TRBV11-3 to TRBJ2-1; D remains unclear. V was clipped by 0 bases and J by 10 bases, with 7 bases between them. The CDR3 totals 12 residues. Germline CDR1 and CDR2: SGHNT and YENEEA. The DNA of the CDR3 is TGTGCCAGCAGCTTAGATCCCCGCGAGCAGTTCTTC. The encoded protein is CASSLDPREQFF.

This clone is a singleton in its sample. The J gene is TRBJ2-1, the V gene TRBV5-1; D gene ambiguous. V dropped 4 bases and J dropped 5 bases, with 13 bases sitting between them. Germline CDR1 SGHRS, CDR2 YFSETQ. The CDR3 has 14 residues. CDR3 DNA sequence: TGCGCCAGCAGCCAACCCATGGTGGACAATGAGCAGTTCTTC. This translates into CASSQPMVDNEQFF.

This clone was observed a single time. This CDR3 is CASSPRTGAFNQPQHF. For the CDR3, the DNA is TGTGCCAGCAGCCCGCGGACAGGGGCGTTCAATCAGCCCCAGCATTTT. The V gene is TRBV5-6, the J gene TRBJ1-5; 9 bases map to TRBD1. The CDR3 spans 16 residues. Looked up from germline, CDR1 is SGHDT and CDR2 is YYEEEE. The ends lost 4 bases at V and 3 bases at J; junction bases unmatched: 8.

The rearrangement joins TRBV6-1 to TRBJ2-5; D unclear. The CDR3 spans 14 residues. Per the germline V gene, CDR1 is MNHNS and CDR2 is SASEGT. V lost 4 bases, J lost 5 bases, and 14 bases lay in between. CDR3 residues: CASSVPALIETQYF. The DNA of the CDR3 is TGTGCCAGCAGTGTCCCCGCTTTGATTGAGACCCAGTACTTC.

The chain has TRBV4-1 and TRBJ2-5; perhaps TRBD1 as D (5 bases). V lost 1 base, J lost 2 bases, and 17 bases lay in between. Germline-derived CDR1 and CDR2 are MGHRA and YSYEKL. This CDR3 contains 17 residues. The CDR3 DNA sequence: TGCGCCAGCAGCCAAGCGGCTAAAGTAGGGGCACAAGAGACCCAGTACTTC. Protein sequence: CASSQAAKVGAQETQYF.

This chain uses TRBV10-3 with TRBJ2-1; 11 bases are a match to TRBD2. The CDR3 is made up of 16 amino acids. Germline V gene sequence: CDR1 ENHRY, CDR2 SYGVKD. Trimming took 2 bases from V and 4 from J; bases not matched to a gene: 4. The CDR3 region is CAISERLAGGYNEQFF. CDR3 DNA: TGTGCCATCAGTGAGAGGCTAGCGGGGGGTTACAATGAGCAGTTCTTC.

The CDR3 sequence is CATSLRVDYEQYF. The CDR3 coding sequence is TGTGCCACCAGTCTCAGGGTCGACTACGAGCAGTACTTC. V gene TRBV15 combines with J gene TRBJ2-7; D might be TRBD1 (5 bases). V shed 6 bases and J shed 3 bases, with 12 bases lying between them. CDR1 is LNHNV, CDR2 YYDKDF, per germline (reference sequence). The CDR3 covers 13 residues. The full variable domain, its missing parts supplied by reference TRBV15 and TRBJ2-7, is DAMVIQNPRYQVTQFGKPVTLSCSQTLNHNVMYWYQQKSSQAPKLLFHYYDKDFNNEADTPDNFQSRRPNTSFCFLDIRSPGLGDTAMYLCATSLRVDYEQYFGPGTRLTVT.

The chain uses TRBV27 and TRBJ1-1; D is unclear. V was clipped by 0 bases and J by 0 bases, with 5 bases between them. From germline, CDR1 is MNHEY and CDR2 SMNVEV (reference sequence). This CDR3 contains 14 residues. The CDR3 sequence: CASSLSRVNTEAFF. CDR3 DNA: TGTGCCAGCAGTTTATCTCGGGTGAACACTGAAGCTTTCTTT.

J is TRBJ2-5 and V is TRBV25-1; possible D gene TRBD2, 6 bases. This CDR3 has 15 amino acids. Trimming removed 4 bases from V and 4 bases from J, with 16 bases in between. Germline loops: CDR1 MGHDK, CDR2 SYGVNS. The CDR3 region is CASSAGADTPETQYF. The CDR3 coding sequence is TGTGCCAGCAGTGCGGGAGCAGATACCCCAGAGACCCAGTACTTC.

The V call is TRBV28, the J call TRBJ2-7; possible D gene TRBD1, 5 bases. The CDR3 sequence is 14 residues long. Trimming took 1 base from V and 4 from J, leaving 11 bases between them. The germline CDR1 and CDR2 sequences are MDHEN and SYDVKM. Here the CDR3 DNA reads TGTGCCAGCAGTTTATTCAGGGTCGGGTACGAGCAGTACTTC. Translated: CASSLFRVGYEQYF.

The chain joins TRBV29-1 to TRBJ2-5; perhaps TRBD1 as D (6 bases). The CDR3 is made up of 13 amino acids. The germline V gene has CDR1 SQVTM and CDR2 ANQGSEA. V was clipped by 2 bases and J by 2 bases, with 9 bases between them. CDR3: CSVELTGQETQYF. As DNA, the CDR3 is TGCAGCGTTGAATTGACAGGACAAGAGACCCAGTACTTC.

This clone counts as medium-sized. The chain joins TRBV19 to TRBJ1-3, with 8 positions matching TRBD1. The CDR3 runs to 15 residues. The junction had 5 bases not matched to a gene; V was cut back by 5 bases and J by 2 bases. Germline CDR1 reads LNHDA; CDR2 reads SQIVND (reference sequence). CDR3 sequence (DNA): TGTGCCAGTAGTGCATCCAGGGGGCCTGGAAACACCATATATTTT. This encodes CASSASRGPGNTIYF.

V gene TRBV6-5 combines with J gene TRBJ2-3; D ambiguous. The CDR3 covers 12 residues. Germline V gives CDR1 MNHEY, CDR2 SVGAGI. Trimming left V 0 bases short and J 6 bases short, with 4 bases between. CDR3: CASSYSGDTQYF. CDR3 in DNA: TGTGCCAGCAGTTACTCAGGCGATACGCAGTATTTT.

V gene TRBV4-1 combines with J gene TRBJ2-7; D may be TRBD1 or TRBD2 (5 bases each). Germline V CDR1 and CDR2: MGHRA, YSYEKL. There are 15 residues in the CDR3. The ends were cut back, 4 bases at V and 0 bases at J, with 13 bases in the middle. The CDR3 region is CASSPRDGSSYEQYF. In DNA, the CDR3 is TGCGCCAGCAGCCCCCGGGACGGCAGCTCCTACGAGCAGTACTTC.